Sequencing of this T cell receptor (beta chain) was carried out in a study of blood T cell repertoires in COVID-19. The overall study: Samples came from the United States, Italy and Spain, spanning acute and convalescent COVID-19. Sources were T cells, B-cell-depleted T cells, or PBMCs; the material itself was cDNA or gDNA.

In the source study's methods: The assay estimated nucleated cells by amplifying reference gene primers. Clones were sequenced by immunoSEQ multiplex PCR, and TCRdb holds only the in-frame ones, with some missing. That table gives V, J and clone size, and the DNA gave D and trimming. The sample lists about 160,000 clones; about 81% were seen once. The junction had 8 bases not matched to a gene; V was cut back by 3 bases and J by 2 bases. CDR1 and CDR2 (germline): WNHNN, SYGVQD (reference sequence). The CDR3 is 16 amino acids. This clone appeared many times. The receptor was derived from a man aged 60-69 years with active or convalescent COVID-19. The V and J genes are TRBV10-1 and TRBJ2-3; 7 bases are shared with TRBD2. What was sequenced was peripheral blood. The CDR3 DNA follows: TGCGCCAGCAGTGACGGTGCTAGCGGAGACACAGATACGCAGTATTTT. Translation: CASSDGASGDTDTQYF.